This is a list of T cell receptor beta chains from one sample in a study of blood T cell repertoires in COVID-19. The repertoire was sequenced with immunoSEQ multiplex PCR; TCRdb's copy has only in-frame clones and lacks some. The table has 25,000 to 30,000 clones, roughly 80% seen once. The sample taken for sequencing was peripheral blood. The receptors stem from an older woman with acute or convalescent COVID-19. The CDR3 runs from the conserved cysteine through the conserved F or W. D genes are given only for firm matches. Only some rows state a clone size, as once, few, many or a class for expanded clones.

clone size | J gene | D gene | V gene | CDR3 protein | CDR3 DNA
- | TRBJ1-1 | TRBD1 | TRBV11-2 | CASSFGQGAEAFF | TGTGCCAGCAGCTTTGGACAGGGCGCTGAAGCTTTCTTT
- | TRBJ1-2 | TRBD1 | TRBV19 | CASSIRDRAFYGYTF | TGTGCCAGTAGTATCCGGGACAGGGCATTCTATGGCTACACCTTC
- | TRBJ2-7 | TRBD2 | TRBV18 | CASSPIFFSGGYVSSYEQYF | TGTGCCAGCTCACCAATCTTTTTTAGCGGGGGTTATGTAAGCTCCTACGAGCAGTACTTC
- | TRBJ1-2 | TRBD1 | TRBV7-9 | CASNDNRGQSYGYTF | TGTGCCAGCAACGATAACAGGGGGCAGAGCTATGGCTACACCTTC
once | TRBJ1-1 | - | TRBV5-4 | CASSFPGKGNTEAFF | TGTGCCAGCAGCTTCCCAGGGAAGGGGAACACTGAAGCTTTCTTT
- | TRBJ1-5 | TRBD1 | TRBV28 | CASITPGQGNQPQHF | TGTGCCAGCATTACTCCGGGACAGGGCAATCAGCCCCAGCATTTT
- | TRBJ2-3 | TRBD2 | TRBV30 | CAWSPGLGPDTQYF | TGTGCCTGGAGCCCGGGACTAGGGCCAGATACGCAGTATTTT
- | TRBJ2-7 | TRBD2 | TRBV5-6 | CASSQTSGGSYEQYF | TGTGCCAGCAGCCAAACTAGCGGGGGCTCCTACGAGCAGTACTTC
few | TRBJ2-3 | TRBD1 | TRBV24-1 | CATGGPLQGASADTQYF | TGTGCCACCGGGGGTCCCCTACAGGGGGCTTCTGCAGATACGCAGTATTTT
- | TRBJ1-6 | - | TRBV2 | CASSEQGPNYSPLHF | TGTGCCAGCAGTGAACAGGGCCCCAATTATTCACCCCTCCACTTT
- | TRBJ2-1 | TRBD2 | TRBV11-2 | CASSGDRTSGGRQFF | TGTGCCAGCAGCGGGGACCGGACTAGCGGGGGAAGGCAGTTCTTC